These T cell receptor beta chains were read from a single sample in a study of blood T cell repertoires in COVID-19. Only in-frame clones appear in the TCRdb table, and some are missing; sequencing was by immunoSEQ multiplex PCR. The sample shows approximately 250,000 clones, roughly 83% of them seen only once. Source material: peripheral blood. These TCRs come from a woman of 80 years or more with COVID-19, enrolled during active disease. The CDR3 runs from the conserved cysteine through the conserved F or W. A D gene is named only where the DNA matches it firmly. For some rows the clone size is stated as once, few or many, or as a class when expanded; others skip it.

TRBV2	-	TRBD2	TRBJ2-5	CASSEDAGGLETQYF	TGTGCCAGCAGTGAAGACGCGGGGGGCTTGGAGACCCAGTACTTC
TRBV3-1/TRBV3-2	-	-	TRBJ2-1	CASSQRAPSGFGYNEQFF	TGTGCCAGCAGCCAACGCGCCCCGAGCGGATTCGGTTACAATGAGCAGTTCTTC
TRBV20-1	-	TRBD1	TRBJ1-2	CSASGTGQGIGYGYTF	TGCAGTGCTAGTGGAACCGGACAGGGGATCGGCTATGGCTACACCTTC
TRBV4-2	-	-	TRBJ2-3	CASSPGPTGQKSDTQYF	TGTGCCAGCAGCCCAGGCCCAACGGGACAAAAGTCAGATACGCAGTATTTT
TRBV10-3	-	TRBD2	TRBJ2-3	CAISPSGGDTQYF	TGTGCCATCAGTCCGTCCGGGGGGGATACGCAGTATTTT
TRBV13	once	-	TRBJ2-5	CASSVTGRLKEETQYF	TGTGCCAGCAGTGTTACCGGCAGGCTGAAAGAAGAGACCCAGTACTTC
TRBV27	-	-	TRBJ1-5	CASSLGQPFNQPQHF	TGTGCCAGCAGTTTAGGGCAGCCCTTCAATCAGCCCCAGCATTTT
TRBV15	-	TRBD1	TRBJ2-2	CATSRTTGNTGELFF	TGTGCCACCAGCAGAACGACAGGGAACACCGGGGAGCTATTTTTT
TRBV7-9	once	-	TRBJ1-2	CASTTRQNTNYGYTF	TGTGCCAGCACCACCCGACAGAATACAAACTATGGCTACACCTTC
TRBV20-1	-	-	TRBJ2-7	CSASIRGAIIYEQYF	TGCAGTGCTAGTATTCGGGGGGCCATTATTTACGAGCAGTACTTC
TRBV28	-	-	TRBJ1-5	CASSARLAGNQPQHF	TGTGCCAGCAGTGCCCGGTTAGCTGGCAATCAGCCCCAGCATTTT
TRBV5-1	-	TRBD1	TRBJ2-6	CASSLLSGGLMTNVLTF	TGCGCCAGCAGCTTGCTCTCAGGGGGCCTAATGACCAACGTCCTGACTTTC
TRBV5-1	-	TRBD1	TRBJ1-2	CASSRGGQGGGYTF	TGCGCCAGCAGCCGAGGGGGACAGGGTGGCGGCTACACCTTC
TRBV6-5	-	-	TRBJ1-2	CASSYQSAGGDYGYTF	TGTGCCAGCAGTTACCAATCCGCAGGAGGAGACTATGGCTACACCTTC
TRBV14	-	-	TRBJ1-2	CASSPDSRNYGYTF	TGTGCCAGCAGCCCGGACAGCCGGAACTATGGCTACACCTTC
TRBV15	-	TRBD1	TRBJ1-4	CATSRLGTGGEKLFF	TGTGCCACCAGCAGACTAGGGACAGGGGGGGAAAAACTGTTTTTT
TRBV7-9	-	-	TRBJ1-1	CASSSQGGTEAFF	TGTGCCAGCAGCTCACAGGGCGGCACTGAAGCTTTCTTT
TRBV5-1	once	-	TRBJ1-1	CASSLGAVEAFF	TGCGCCAGCAGCTTGGGGGCCGTTGAAGCTTTCTTT
TRBV12-3/TRBV12-4	-	-	TRBJ1-3	CASTSGNTIYF	TGTGCCAGCACGTCTGGAAACACCATATATTTT
TRBV13	-	-	TRBJ1-6	CASREVNSPLHF	TGTGCCAGCAGGGAGGTGAATTCACCCCTCCACTTT
TRBV6-5	-	-	TRBJ1-5	CASSYSAPTSNQPQHF	TGTGCCAGCAGTTACTCGGCACCCACTAGCAATCAGCCCCAGCATTTT
TRBV6-5	-	-	TRBJ2-3	CASSPRITDTQYF	TGTGCCAGCAGTCCTAGGATCACAGATACGCAGTATTTT
TRBV3-1/TRBV3-2	-	-	TRBJ2-6	CASSPAGANVLTF	TGTGCCAGCAGCCCAGCTGGGGCCAACGTCCTGACTTTC
TRBV5-1	-	-	TRBJ1-4	CASSLGTQGFSEKLFF	TGCGCCAGCAGCTTGGGGACACAGGGATTCAGTGAAAAACTGTTTTTT